Each of the 25 T cell receptor beta chains below was sequenced from the same sample in a study of T cell repertoires in cytomegalovirus infection. TCRdb used MiXCR to reprocess the reads, holding one entry per CDR3 protein. The sample has about 530,000 distinct CDR3 sequences, about 26% seen once. The sequenced sample consisted of PBMCs. The receptors stem from a human donor in good health (CMV status not recorded). Some clones in this sample may be carry-over from other donors' samples.

The V gene is TRBV6-2 or TRBV6-3, the J gene TRBJ2-7; TRBD2 matches 8 bases. This CDR3 contains 15 residues. Germline CDR1 reads MNHEY; CDR2 reads SVGEGT. V shed 6 bases and J 8 bases; nucleotides not matched to a gene: 15. In nucleotides, the CDR3 is TGTGCCAGCAGACCCAAAACCGGGACTAGGACCAAGCAGTACTTC. Translating gives CASRPKTGTRTKQYF.

The V call is TRBV7-9, the J call TRBJ2-6; 8 bases line up with TRBD1. From germline, CDR1 is SEHNR and CDR2 FQNEAQ (reference sequence). Trimming took 4 bases from V and 2 from J; bases not matched to a gene: 7. The CDR3 has 17 residues. CDR3 in amino acids: CASSYPTGAAGANVLTF. The CDR3 DNA is TGTGCCAGCAGCTACCCGACAGGGGCGGCTGGGGCCAACGTCCTGACTTTC.

The J gene is TRBJ2-1, the V gene TRBV19, with 7 bases that match TRBD2. The length of the CDR3 is 14 residues. J lost 1 base, V lost 6 bases, and 3 bases had no gene match. CDR1 and CDR2 from the germline V gene are LNHDA and SQIVND (reference sequence). CDR3 sequence reads: CASSTSVSYNEQFF. CDR3 coding DNA: TGTGCCAGTAGCACTAGCGTATCCTACAATGAGCAGTTCTTC.

The chain carries TRBV19 and TRBJ2-5; TRBD2 matches 14 bases. CDR1 and CDR2 from the germline V gene are LNHDA and SQIVND (reference sequence). The CDR3 runs to 18 residues. V lost 1 base and J lost 5; bases outside the gene matches: 9. The CDR3 coding sequence is TGTGCCAGTAGTATAGCGGGACTAGCGGGAGTTCTGGGCGAGACCCAGTACTTC. The encoded protein is CASSIAGLAGVLGETQYF.

This clonotype came up a few times. The chain employs TRBV19 and TRBJ1-5, with 9 bases aligning to TRBD1. The V gene end was trimmed by 2 bases and the J gene end by 4 bases; junction bases not matched to a gene: 3. The length of the CDR3 is 15 residues. In germline, CDR1 is LNHDA, CDR2 SQIVND (reference sequence). CDR3 sequence reads: CASSIFGQGNQPQHF. CDR3 nucleotide sequence: TGTGCCAGTAGTATATTCGGACAGGGGAATCAGCCCCAGCATTTT.

This clonotype was observed a few times. J is TRBJ2-5 and V is TRBV24-1, with 8 bases fitting TRBD1. Per the germline V gene, CDR1 is KGHDR and CDR2 is SFDVKD. After removal of 4 bases from V and 0 bases from J, the junction contained 6 bases not matched to a gene. CDR3 length: 16 residues. The DNA for the CDR3 is TGTGCCACCAGTGACCGACAGGGGACTCACCAAGAGACCCAGTACTTC. It codes for CATSDRQGTHQETQYF.

This clonotype was observed at least ten times. This chain uses TRBV12-3 or TRBV12-4 with TRBJ1-2; a weak D match, TRBD1 (5 bases). This CDR3 has 15 residues. Trimming pared 6 bases from V and 4 bases from J, leaving 18 bases between. CDR3 loop: CASRTDPGTFYGYTF. CDR3 nucleotide sequence: TGTGCCAGCAGGACCGACCCCGGGACTTTCTATGGCTACACCTTC.

This clonotype was found a few times. The chain joins TRBV20-1 to TRBJ2-1; weak D call: TRBD1 (5 bases). Germline V lookup: CDR1 DFQATT, CDR2 SNEGSKA (reference sequence). V lost 2 bases to trimming and J lost 0 bases, with 8 bases between them. CDR3 length: 14 residues. CDR3 in DNA: TGCAGTGCTAGAAGACAGAGCTCCTACAATGAGCAGTTCTTC. Residues: CSARRQSSYNEQFF.

This clonotype has just one count. CDR3 residues: CATSDPPRDYEQYF. CDR3 in DNA: TGTGCCACCAGTGATCCCCCCCGGGACTACGAGCAGTACTTC. The chain employs TRBV24-1 and TRBJ2-7; D perhaps matches TRBD2 (5 bases). V was cut by 3 bases and J by 3 bases, with 11 bases left in between. Germline V gene sequence: CDR1 KGHDR, CDR2 SFDVKD. The CDR3 runs to 14 residues.

V gene TRBV5-1 combines with J gene TRBJ2-7; D perhaps matches TRBD2 (6 bases). Germline CDR1 is SGHRS and CDR2 is YFSETQ. This CDR3 is 14 amino acids long. Trimming removed 4 bases from V and 3 bases from J, with 14 bases in between. CDR3 in DNA: TGCGCCAGCAGCCCCGATGGCGGGGTCTACGAGCAGTACGTC. Translation gives CASSPDGGVYEQYV.

The chain couples TRBV30 to TRBJ1-6; the match to TRBD1 covers 9 bases. Germline CDR1 is GTSNPN and CDR2 is SVGIG (reference sequence). This CDR3 contains 15 residues. The J segment lost 9 bases and the V segment lost 4 bases, leaving 10 bases of the junction unmatched. The chain's CDR3 is CAWNTGQGYSSPLHF. For the CDR3, the DNA is TGTGCCTGGAACACCGGACAGGGGTATTCTTCACCCCTCCACTTT.

This clonotype has a count of ten or more. J is TRBJ2-5 and V is TRBV7-8; TRBD2 matches 7 bases. V lost 2 bases to trimming and J lost 6 bases; unmatched junction nucleotides: 15. CDR1 is SGHVS, CDR2 FQNEAQ, per germline. This CDR3 is built from 17 residues. DNA for the CDR3: TGTGCCAGCAGCTTAACAGGATTCGCGGGAGCGGGGAAGACCCAGTACTTC. Encoded protein: CASSLTGFAGAGKTQYF.

The sample holds a few counts of this clonotype. The rearrangement uses TRBV4-3 and TRBJ2-2, with TRBD1 matching 8 bases. CDR3 length equals 19 residues. The junction had 14 bases not matched to a gene; V was cut back by 4 bases and J by 1 base. Germline lookup yields CDR1 LGHNA and CDR2 YSLEER. CDR3 protein: CASSPKYGQGKWNTGELFF. The CDR3 bases are TGCGCCAGCAGCCCCAAGTACGGACAGGGAAAATGGAACACCGGGGAGCTGTTTTTT.

This clonotype was observed many times. This chain links TRBV7-2 with TRBJ2-5; TRBD2 is a possible D gene (5 bases). The germline CDR1 and CDR2 sequences are SGHTA and FQGNSA. This CDR3 has 12 residues. The V end lost 6 bases, the J end lost 4 bases, and 9 bases lay between the germline ends. The DNA of the CDR3 is TGTGCCAGCAGGAGGGAGCGAGAGACCCAGTACTTC. This codes for CASRRERETQYF.

The CDR3 region is CASGRTERRVEQYF. The DNA for the CDR3 is TGTGCCAGCGGCAGGACAGAAAGGAGGGTTGAGCAGTACTTC. This chain links TRBV12-3 or TRBV12-4 with TRBJ2-7; either TRBD1 or TRBD2 may fit D (6 bases each). The CDR3 loop spans 14 amino acids. Trimming stripped 8 bases from V and 7 bases from J, with 21 bases between.

This chain links TRBV10-3 with TRBJ1-4; TRBD1 might be the D (6 bases). The V and J ends lost 0 bases and 7 bases respectively, with 12 bases between them. This CDR3 has 15 residues. Germline assignment: CDR1 ENHRY and CDR2 SYGVKD. The CDR3 DNA sequence: TGTGCCATCAGTGAGTCGCCAGGGGTGGGTGAAAAACTGTTTTTT. It encodes CAISESPGVGEKLFF.

CDR3 protein: CASRPLQGRYEQYV. The CDR3, as DNA: TGTGCCAGCAGACCACTACAGGGCCGTTACGAGCAGTACGTC. The chain has TRBV6-2 or TRBV6-3 and TRBJ2-7; TRBD1 might be the D (6 bases). This CDR3 has 14 amino acids. Trimming removed 6 bases at V and 4 bases at J, with 16 bases between. Germline CDR1 MNHEY, CDR2 SVGEGT.

This clonotype was seen a few times. This chain uses TRBV7-3 with TRBJ2-5; D is perhaps TRBD1 or TRBD2 (5 bases each). Germline-derived CDR1 and CDR2 are SGHTA and FQGTGA. This CDR3 contains 13 residues. Trimming left V 8 bases short and J 3 bases short, with 13 bases between. As DNA, the CDR3 is TGTGCCAGCGGAAGAGGGGCTGAAGAGACCCAGTACTTC. This gives the protein CASGRGAEETQYF.

The chain couples TRBV7-9 to TRBJ2-3, with 13 bases matching TRBD2. The CDR3 is made up of 16 amino acids. The germline V gene encodes CDR1 SEHNR and CDR2 FQNEAQ (reference sequence). J gave up 2 bases and V 3 bases, and 2 bases lay outside the gene matches. CDR3 in amino acids: CASSFGLAGVTDTQYF. CDR3 coding DNA: TGTGCCAGCAGCTTTGGACTAGCGGGAGTCACAGATACGCAGTATTTT.

J is TRBJ2-7 and V is TRBV11-2; a weak D match, TRBD2 (5 bases). From germline, CDR1 is SGHAT and CDR2 FQNNGV. The CDR3 runs to 14 residues. V was shortened by 1 base and J by 6 bases, with 13 bases between the two germline ends. The CDR3 loop is CASSLVEDSGEQYV. For the CDR3, the DNA is TGTGCCAGCAGCTTAGTGGAGGATAGTGGCGAGCAGTACGTC.

Regarding this clonotype: This clone may be a read error of a much larger clone one base away. This chain links TRBV6-2 or TRBV6-3 with TRBJ2-3, with 9 bases fitting TRBD1. CDR1 is MNHEY, CDR2 SVGEGT, per germline. Unmatched junction bases numbered 14, after V lost 4 bases and J lost 0 bases. This CDR3 contains 19 residues. The CDR3 reads CASSFPPGTGTVSTDTQYF. CDR3 nucleotides: TGTGCCAGCAGTTTTCCACCCGGGACAGGGACGGTCAGCACAGATACGCAGTATTTT.

The rearrangement uses TRBV20-1 and TRBJ2-2; D is possibly TRBD2 (6 bases). V lost 0 bases and J 4 bases, leaving 12 bases between the germline ends. This CDR3 region has 15 residues. Germline V gene data show CDR1 as DFQATT and CDR2 as SNEGSKA (reference sequence). The CDR3 DNA reads as TGCAGTGCTAGAGATCTCCGGCGGGGCACCGGGGAGCTGTTTTTT. It is translated as CSARDLRRGTGELFF.

The CDR3 protein is CASSLERVGGYQETQYF. As DNA, the CDR3 is TGTGCCAGCAGTTTAGAACGAGTGGGGGGGTACCAAGAGACCCAGTACTTC. V usage is TRBV12-3 or TRBV12-4 and J usage is TRBJ2-5, with 7 positions matching TRBD2. Trimming removed 1 base from V and 0 bases from J; junction bases left unmatched: 8. The CDR3 runs 17 residues.

The chain uses TRBV29-1 and TRBJ1-1; the D gene is possibly TRBD1 (5 bases). The CDR3 contains 13 residues. The germline V gene has CDR1 SQVTM and CDR2 ANQGSEA. V was cut by 6 bases and J by 5 bases, with 16 bases left in between. DNA for the CDR3: TGCAGCGTCAATAATGGGGGATGGACTGAAGCTTTCTTT. Protein: CSVNNGGWTEAFF.

This clonotype was counted between two and nine times. The chain employs TRBV6-2 or TRBV6-3 and TRBJ1-5, with D possibly matching TRBD1 (6 bases). Germline CDR1 is MNHEY and CDR2 is SVGEGT. The CDR3 contains 15 residues. With 4 bases removed from V and 8 bases from J, the gap between germline ends came to 18 bases. Here the CDR3 DNA reads TGTGCCAGCAGTTTTTACAGGGTCGCGGCGAAGCCCCAGCATTTT. Translating it yields CASSFYRVAAKPQHF.